Shown below are 28 T cell receptor beta chains from a single sample sequenced in a study of glioma-infiltrating T cells after dendritic cell vaccination. Assay used: immunoSEQ multiplex PCR; TCRdb lists only in-frame clones, some missing. There are about 38,000 clones in the sample; about 80% occur only once, and approximately 8.3% lies in the top ten. The sample here was blood, taken before dendritic cell vaccination. All receptors derive from a human donor with glioblastoma.

The rearrangement uses TRBV29-1 and TRBJ2-1, with 7 bases fitting TRBD2. Germline V lookup: CDR1 SQVTM, CDR2 ANQGSEA. The V segment lost 7 bases and the J segment 6 bases; nucleotides outside the gene matches: 12. The CDR3 is made up of 14 amino acids. CDR3 amino acids: CSAGSSGTVNEQFF. CDR3 bases: TGCAGCGCGGGGTCAAGCGGGACGGTCAATGAGCAGTTCTTC.

The chain uses TRBV12-5 and TRBJ2-7; D is possibly TRBD1 (5 bases). The V and J ends lost 2 bases and 1 base respectively, with 12 bases between them. CDR3 length: 15 residues. Per germline, CDR1 LGHNT and CDR2 FRNRAP. CDR3 sequence reads: CASGLWQGVSYEQYF. In DNA form, the CDR3 reads TGTGCTAGTGGTTTGTGGCAGGGTGTATCCTACGAGCAGTACTTC.

V usage is TRBV5-6 and J usage is TRBJ2-5; no firm D call. The CDR3 is 14 residues long. Trimming pared 5 bases from V and 2 bases from J, leaving 13 bases between. Germline CDR1 SGHDT, CDR2 YYEEEE. This CDR3 is CASRSQSLQETQYF. The DNA for the CDR3 is TGTGCCAGCAGGAGTCAATCCCTTCAAGAGACCCAGTACTTC.

The chain links TRBV19 to TRBJ1-6, with 8 nucleotides matching TRBD1. Germline lookup yields CDR1 LNHDA and CDR2 SQIVND (reference sequence). This CDR3 is 17 amino acids long. Unmatched junction bases numbered 8, after V lost 0 bases and J lost 7 bases. The CDR3 bases are TGTGCCAGTAGTATAGATTCATGGACAGGGACGAATTCACCCCTCCACTTT. Its protein is CASSIDSWTGTNSPLHF.

The rearrangement uses TRBV23-1 and TRBJ1-4; no reliable D call. TRBV23-1 is an ORF, and what it does is uncertain. This CDR3 region has 16 residues. V was pared by 3 bases and J by 4 bases, with 15 bases between. CDR3 protein: CASSQSRHRDNEKLFF. Written as DNA, the CDR3 is TGCGCCAGCAGTCAGTCACGACACCGAGATAATGAAAAACTGTTTTTT.

The V gene is TRBV6-5, the J gene TRBJ2-5; the match to TRBD1 covers 8 bases. The DNA end favors TRBJ2-7, so the J call may be wrong. Germline V lookup: CDR1 MNHEY, CDR2 SVGAGI. There are 15 residues in the CDR3. The CDR3 sequence is CASSYSKDRGYEQYF. CDR3 DNA sequence: TGTGCCAGCAGTTACTCGAAAGACAGGGGCTACGAGCAGTACTTC.

The chain is built from TRBV5-4 and TRBJ2-3, with 12 bases identical to TRBD2. CDR1 and CDR2 from the germline V gene are SGHNT and YYREEE (reference sequence). V gave up 4 bases and J gave up 12 bases; unmatched junction bases: 12. The CDR3 is 15 amino acids. CDR3: CASSERLAGAVSQYF. Written as DNA, the CDR3 is TGTGCCAGCAGCGAAAGACTAGCGGGGGCGGTTTCACAGTATTTT.

The genes are TRBV27 and TRBJ1-6; 8 nucleotides align to TRBD1. CDR1 and CDR2 (germline): MNHEY, SMNVEV (reference sequence). V shed 6 bases and J 7 bases; nucleotides not matched to a gene: 5. The CDR3 contains 14 residues. The CDR3 reads CASSTDRVNSPLHF. The CDR3 DNA is TGTGCCAGCAGCACGGACAGGGTCAATTCACCCCTCCACTTT.

This chain connects TRBV5-8 to TRBJ2-7, with D tentatively TRBD2 (7 bases). Germline CDR1 SGHTS, CDR2 YDEGEE. V was shortened by 0 bases and J by 2 bases, with 9 bases between the two germline ends. CDR3 length equals 14 residues. The CDR3 reads CASSLGGGPYEQYF. The CDR3 DNA is TGTGCCAGCAGCTTGGGCGGGGGCCCCTACGAGCAGTACTTC. Together with reference TRBV5-8 and TRBJ2-7, the CDR3 gives the full variable domain: EAGVTQSPTHLIKTRGQQATLRCSPISGHTSVYWYQQALGLGLQFLLWYDEGEERNRGNFPPRFSGRQFPNYSSELNVNALELEDSALYLCASSLGGGPYEQYFGPGTRLTVT.

The chain combines TRBV21-1 with TRBJ2-2; the DNA was not compared with TRBD1, the D call given in the table. TRBV21-1 is a listed pseudogene. This CDR3 is 17 amino acids long. CDR3 DNA sequence: TGTGCCAGCCTCCACGACCGGAGGGGGCAGAACACCGGGGAGCTGTTTTTT. Residues: CASLHDRRGQNTGELFF.

The chain links TRBV6-5 to TRBJ1-1; D perhaps matches TRBD1 (6 bases). The germline V and J ends were trimmed by 2 bases and 3 bases, with 13 bases remaining between them. The CDR3 extends over 15 amino acids. The germline gives CDR1 MNHEY, CDR2 SVGAGI. The CDR3 spells CASSYAGVGDTEAFF. The DNA of the CDR3 is TGTGCCAGCAGTTACGCAGGGGTGGGGGACACTGAAGCTTTCTTT.

V and J are TRBV27 and TRBJ1-4; 8 positions match TRBD1. Losses at the gene ends were 5 bases for V and 7 bases for J; bases not matched to a gene: 9. This CDR3 contains 15 residues. Germline CDR1 and CDR2: MNHEY and SMNVEV (reference sequence). This CDR3 reads CASSPTGGLVEKLFF. CDR3 DNA sequence: TGTGCCAGCAGTCCCACAGGGGGACTCGTTGAAAAACTGTTTTTT.

The rearrangement uses TRBV5-8 and TRBJ2-7; D is perhaps TRBD1 (6 bases). The CDR3 is made up of 14 amino acids. The V gene's germline CDR1 is SGHTS and CDR2 YDEGEE. With 6 bases removed from V and 0 bases from J, the gap between germline ends came to 13 bases. As DNA, the CDR3 is TGTGCCAGCACAGGCCAGGGGAACTCCTACGAGCAGTACTTC. It yields the protein CASTGQGNSYEQYF.

The chain carries TRBV30 and TRBJ2-5, with 7 bases matching TRBD2. Germline lookup yields CDR1 GTSNPN and CDR2 SVGIG (reference sequence). The CDR3 is made up of 13 amino acids. V lost 3 bases, J lost 8 bases, and 9 bases stayed unmatched. The DNA of the CDR3 is TGTGCCTGGAGCGACGGGGAGGGGACTACCCAGTACTTC. Encoded protein: CAWSDGEGTTQYF.

The chain carries TRBV27 and TRBJ2-7; 9 bases line up with TRBD2. The CDR3 is 14 amino acids. V gave up 7 bases and J gave up 3 bases; unmatched junction bases: 7. Per germline, CDR1 MNHEY and CDR2 SMNVEV (reference sequence). CDR3 coding DNA: TGTGCCAGCAAGTTGGAAGCGGGGGGCTACGAGCAGTACTTC. Translating it yields CASKLEAGGYEQYF.

The V gene is TRBV18, the J gene TRBJ2-7; possible D gene TRBD2, 7 bases. Per the germline V gene, CDR1 is KGHSH and CDR2 is LQKENI. V lost 0 bases, J lost 4 bases, and 16 bases lay in between. The CDR3 covers 16 residues. CDR3 loop: CASSPPGGRRDYEQYF. CDR3 coding DNA: TGTGCCAGCTCACCACCCGGGGGGCGGAGAGATTACGAGCAGTACTTC.

V and J are TRBV28 and TRBJ1-3, with D unclear. Looked up from germline, CDR1 is MDHEN and CDR2 is SYDVKM. Trimming left V 5 bases short and J 4 bases short, with 6 bases between. The CDR3 runs 12 residues. Here the CDR3 reads CASSVQGNTIYF. The CDR3 coding sequence is TGTGCCAGCAGTGTACAGGGAAACACCATATATTTT. Variable domain in full (rest from reference TRBV28 and TRBJ1-3): DVKVTQSSRYLVKRTGEKVFLECVQDMDHENMFWYRQDPGLGLRLIYFSYDVKMKEKGDIPEGYSVSREKKERFSLILESASTNQTSMYLCASSVQGNTIYFGEGSWLTVV.

This clone was found a few times. The V and J genes are TRBV4-1 and TRBJ2-1; 11 bases are a match to TRBD2. The CDR3 is 18 residues long. The ends lost 0 bases at V and 8 bases at J; junction bases unmatched: 12. The germline gives CDR1 MGHRA, CDR2 YSYEKL. Here the CDR3 reads CASSQEALAGGISYEQFF. The CDR3 DNA is TGCGCCAGCAGCCAAGAGGCCCTAGCGGGGGGAATTTCTTATGAGCAGTTCTTC.

The CDR3 sequence is CASSLAGRAYGYTF. The CDR3 nucleotides are TGTGCCAGCAGCTTGGCCGGCAGGGCTTATGGCTACACCTTC. This chain joins TRBV5-6 and TRBJ1-2, with D perhaps TRBD1 (5 bases). The CDR3 extends over 14 amino acids. Germline CDR1 is SGHDT and CDR2 is YYEEEE. Trimming took 0 bases from V and 5 from J, leaving 11 bases between them. The full variable domain, with the rest looked up from reference TRBV5-6 and TRBJ1-2, is DAGVTQSPTHLIKTRGQQVTLRCSPKSGHDTVSWYQQALGQGPQFIFQYYEEEERQRGNFPDRFSGHQFPNYSSELNVNALLLGDSALYLCASSLAGRAYGYTFGSGTRLTVV.

The J gene is TRBJ2-7, the V gene TRBV12-5; 11 positions agree with TRBD1. This CDR3 region has 20 residues. Losses at the gene ends were 1 base for V and 0 bases for J; bases not matched to a gene: 14. Germline values: CDR1 LGHNT, CDR2 FRNRAP. In DNA form, the CDR3 reads TGTGCTAGTGGTTTGGGGCCTCCGGACAGGGGGCCCCACCTCTCCTACGAGCAGTACTTC. It encodes CASGLGPPDRGPHLSYEQYF. Using reference TRBV12-5 and TRBJ2-7 for the parts outside the CDR3, the full variable domain is DARVTQTPRHKVTEMGQEVTMRCQPILGHNTVFWYRQTMMQGLELLAYFRNRAPLDDSGMPKDRFSAEMPDATLATLKIQPSEPRDSAVYFCASGLGPPDRGPHLSYEQYFGPGTRLTVT.

The V gene is TRBV7-2, the J gene TRBJ2-5; D is perhaps TRBD2 (6 bases). The germline V gene has CDR1 SGHTA and CDR2 FQGNSA. V lost 1 base, J lost 5 bases, and 14 bases lay in between. The CDR3 consists of 15 residues. Here the CDR3 DNA reads TGTGCCAGCAGCTTAGATCTTAGCGGCTTGGAGACCCAGTACTTC. It codes for CASSLDLSGLETQYF.

The genes are TRBV21-1 and TRBJ2-7; the table's D call, TRBD1, has no DNA check behind it. TRBV21-1 constitutes a pseudogene. This CDR3 comprises 16 residues. CDR3 region: CASSASEGQGCYEQYF. The CDR3 DNA reads as TGTGCCAGCAGCGCATCCGAGGGACAGGGTTGCTACGAGCAGTACTTC.

This chain joins TRBV4-3 and TRBJ2-7, with 8 bases fitting TRBD1. The trim removed 0 bases at V and 3 bases at J, leaving 4 bases unmatched. Germline assignment: CDR1 LGHNA and CDR2 YSLEER. The CDR3 totals 15 residues. CDR3 protein: CASSQESGQGYEQYF. CDR3 nucleotide sequence: TGCGCCAGCAGCCAAGAATCAGGACAGGGCTACGAGCAGTACTTC.

The chain employs TRBV6-1 and TRBJ2-1; the match to TRBD2 covers 7 bases. The V segment lost 4 bases and the J segment 9 bases; nucleotides outside the gene matches: 9. This CDR3 has 14 amino acids. Per the germline V gene, CDR1 is MNHNS and CDR2 is SASEGT. CDR3 amino acids: CASSGIGGGGEQFF. CDR3 sequence (DNA): TGTGCCAGCAGTGGTATTGGCGGGGGTGGTGAGCAGTTCTTC.

The chain couples TRBV7-6 to TRBJ1-5, with D possibly TRBD1 on 5 matching bases. Germline values: CDR1 SGHVS, CDR2 FNYEAQ. Trimming shortened V by 1 base and J by 4 bases, and 8 bases separated the two germline ends. This CDR3 region has 14 residues. The CDR3 coding sequence is TGTGCCAGCAGCTTAGGACGGGGGAATCAGCCCCAGCATTTT. This sequence encodes CASSLGRGNQPQHF.

This clone was seen more than once but under ten times. The chain combines TRBV4-3 with TRBJ2-1; 7 positions agree with TRBD2. This CDR3 has 17 amino acids. The germline V gene has CDR1 LGHNA and CDR2 YSLEER. V gave up 0 bases and J gave up 1 base; unmatched junction bases: 6. CDR3 nucleotide sequence: TGCGCCAGCAGCCAAGAAAGCGGGGAGCTATCCTACAATGAGCAGTTCTTC. It is translated as CASSQESGELSYNEQFF.

The chain carries TRBV7-2 and TRBJ2-1, with D tentatively TRBD1 (6 bases). Trimming stripped 1 base from V and 7 bases from J, with 14 bases between. Per the germline V gene, CDR1 is SGHTA and CDR2 is FQGNSA. This CDR3 comprises 15 residues. CDR3 residues: CASSLVLGAGNEQFF. The CDR3, as DNA: TGTGCCAGCAGCTTAGTCTTGGGGGCTGGGAATGAGCAGTTCTTC.

This clone was observed once. The V gene is TRBV28, the J gene TRBJ1-5, with a tentative D call TRBD1 (6 bases). The CDR3 covers 14 residues. Per the germline V gene, CDR1 is MDHEN and CDR2 is SYDVKM. Between the trimmed V and J ends, which lost 5 bases and 4 bases, there was a span of 12 bases. CDR3: CASSPTGINQPQHF. CDR3 DNA: TGTGCCAGCAGTCCGACAGGTATAAATCAGCCCCAGCATTTT.